Given below is one TCR beta chain in context. Its cognate antigen is unknown. The entry originates in a study of shared clonotypes between healthy human individuals. Study context: Per-donor plates numbered three CD4 naive, three CD4 memory, two CD8 naive and one CD8 memory. The study's findings and limits: Apart from blood, nothing was sampled; tissue repertoires likely differ.

Original analysis: Filtering of immunoSEQ junctional sequences could not match full-length read filtering. The assay was immunoSEQ multiplex PCR, and TCRdb's table has in-frame clones only and misses some. The D gene and trimming were derived from the DNA, and the V and J assignments and clone size from that table. Of some 2.1 million clones in the sample, approximately 95% were seen once. All donors were healthy HIV-negative adults lacking recent acute infections or vaccinations. CDR3 length equals 15 residues. Per germline, CDR1 MDHEN and CDR2 SYDVKM. V was clipped by 3 bases and J by 4 bases; unmatched bases: 2.

This TCR was recovered from a man between 18 and 35 years old in good health. The sample taken for sequencing was naive CD4+ T cells sorted from blood. The subset was: CD45RA+ positively selected. The chain couples TRBV28 to TRBJ2-1, with 11 bases matching TRBD1. Written as DNA, the CDR3 is TGTGCCAGCAGTTTTGGGACAGGGGGTTACAATGAGCAGTTCTTC. Amino acid sequence: CASSFGTGGYNEQFF.